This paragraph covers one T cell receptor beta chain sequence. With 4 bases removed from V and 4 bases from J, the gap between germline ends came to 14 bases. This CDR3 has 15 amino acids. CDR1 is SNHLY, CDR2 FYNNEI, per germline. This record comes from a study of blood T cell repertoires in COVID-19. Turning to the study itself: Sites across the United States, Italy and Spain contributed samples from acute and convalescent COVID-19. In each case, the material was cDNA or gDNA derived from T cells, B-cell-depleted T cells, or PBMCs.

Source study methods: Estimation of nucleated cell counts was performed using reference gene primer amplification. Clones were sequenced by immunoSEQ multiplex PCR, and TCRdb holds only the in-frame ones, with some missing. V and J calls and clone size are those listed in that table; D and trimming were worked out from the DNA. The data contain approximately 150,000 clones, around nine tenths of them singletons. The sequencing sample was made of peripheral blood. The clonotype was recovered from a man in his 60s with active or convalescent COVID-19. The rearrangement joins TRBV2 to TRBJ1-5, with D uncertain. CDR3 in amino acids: CASSVMYSLNQPQHF. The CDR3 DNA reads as TGTGCCAGCAGTGTGATGTACAGTCTTAATCAGCCCCAGCATTTT.